Presented here are 21 T cell receptor beta chains from one specimen sequenced in a study of CD8 T cells in Susac syndrome. Random hexamers were used to reverse transcribe the RNA input (about 0.5 to 1 ug). Using its own MiXCR run on the immunoSEQ multiplex PCR reads, TCRdb lists one record per CDR3 protein. The data hold roughly 100,000 distinct CDR3 sequences, with less than 95% observed a single time. Sample: CD8+ T cells from PBMCs. The receptor set was obtained from a human donor with Susac syndrome.

This clonotype showed up just once. The V gene is TRBV5-4, the J gene TRBJ1-2; unclear D gene. V shed 3 bases and J shed 8 bases, with 14 bases lying between them. The germline CDR1 and CDR2 sequences are SGHNT and YYREEE (reference sequence). This CDR3 spans 13 amino acids. CDR3 nucleotide sequence: TGTGCCAGCAGCTCGGAACCCTTAAAAGGCTACACCTTC. It encodes CASSSEPLKGYTF.

The V call is TRBV27, the J call TRBJ2-7; D is unresolved. CDR3 size: 14 residues. Trimming removed 3 bases at V and 6 bases at J, with 15 bases between. Germline assignment: CDR1 MNHEY and CDR2 SMNVEV (reference sequence). This CDR3 is CASSFGPNSPEQYF. The CDR3 DNA follows: TGTGCCAGCAGTTTTGGCCCGAACAGTCCCGAGCAGTACTTC.

This clonotype has just a few counts. The chain has TRBV10-3 and TRBJ1-5; no clear D. Trimming left V 9 bases short and J 4 bases short, with 10 bases between. The CDR3 length is 12 residues. CDR1 ENHRY and CDR2 SYGVKD come from the germline V gene. This CDR3 reads CAIGMPNQPQHF. The CDR3 DNA reads TGTGCCATAGGGATGCCAAATCAGCCCCAGCATTTT.

This chain links TRBV13 with TRBJ1-6; D not certain. CDR3 length equals 12 residues. Trimming pared 2 bases from V and 13 bases from J, leaving 9 bases between. The V gene's germline CDR1 is PRHDT and CDR2 FYEKMQ (reference sequence). The CDR3 region is CASSLNKSPLHF. The CDR3 nucleotides are TGTGCCAGCAGCTTAAATAAATCTCCCCTCCACTTT.

The chain combines TRBV29-1 with TRBJ2-7, with D perhaps TRBD1 (5 bases). The germline CDR1 and CDR2 sequences are SQVTM and ANQGSEA. The CDR3 length is 14 residues. The V end lost 3 bases, the J end lost 1 base, and 13 bases lay between the germline ends. CDR3 sequence: CSVEWPGKSYEQYF. CDR3 sequence (DNA): TGCAGCGTTGAGTGGCCAGGGAAGTCCTACGAGCAGTACTTC.

V gene TRBV2 combines with J gene TRBJ2-7, with 12 nucleotides matching TRBD1. V dropped 6 bases and J dropped 6; count of bases not matched to a gene: 6. The length of the CDR3 is 14 residues. Germline V lookup: CDR1 SNHLY, CDR2 FYNNEI. CDR3 loop: CASRSGQGAVEQYF. In DNA form, the CDR3 reads TGTGCCAGCAGATCGGGACAGGGGGCTGTCGAGCAGTACTTC.

CDR3 in DNA: TGTGCCAGCAGCCCCGACGGACTCTCTGGGGCCAACGTCCTGACTTTC. Amino acids: CASSPDGLSGANVLTF. The V call is TRBV5-6, the J call TRBJ2-6; perhaps TRBD2 as D (5 bases). Trimming pared 4 bases from V and 0 bases from J, leaving 11 bases between. The CDR3 runs to 16 residues. The germline V gene encodes CDR1 SGHDT and CDR2 YYEEEE.

J is TRBJ2-3 and V is TRBV4-1; 7 bases agree with TRBD2. Per the germline V gene, CDR1 is MGHRA and CDR2 is YSYEKL. J gave up 2 bases and V 6 bases, and 11 bases lay outside the gene matches. The CDR3 consists of 16 residues. CDR3 nucleotide sequence: TGCGCCAGCAGTGGTGCGAGCGGGGAATTCACAGATACGCAGTATTTT. Protein sequence: CASSGASGEFTDTQYF.

This rearrangement joins TRBV20-1 to TRBJ1-4; maybe TRBD1 (6 bases). This CDR3 comprises 14 residues. Germline assignment: CDR1 DFQATT and CDR2 SNEGSKA (reference sequence). V lost 6 bases, J lost 7 bases, and 18 bases lay in between. DNA of the CDR3: TGCAGTGCCCAGGGACAAATCGAGGGTGAAAAACTGTTTTTT. This encodes CSAQGQIEGEKLFF.

This clonotype was observed once. V usage is TRBV20-1 and J usage is TRBJ2-3; TRBD2 agrees at 11 bases. Trimming took 5 bases from V and 0 from J; bases not matched to a gene: 4. CDR3 size: 15 residues. CDR1 and CDR2 (germline): DFQATT, SNEGSKA (reference sequence). CDR3 coding DNA: TGCAGTGCTCCTAGCGGGGGGACTAGCACAGATACGCAGTATTTT. Encoded protein: CSAPSGGTSTDTQYF.

The chain uses TRBV6-5 and TRBJ1-1, with D uncertain. V was clipped by 6 bases and J by 1 base, with 9 bases between them. Germline V gives CDR1 MNHEY, CDR2 SVGAGI. The length of the CDR3 is 13 residues. CDR3 DNA: TGTGCCAGCAGCCTCCTAAGGAACACTGAAGCTTTCTTT. Amino acid sequence: CASSLLRNTEAFF.

This clonotype was detected a few times. The chain is built from TRBV13 and TRBJ2-5; the D gene is possibly TRBD2 (5 bases). Germline values: CDR1 PRHDT, CDR2 FYEKMQ (reference sequence). V gave up 4 bases and J gave up 2 bases, with 8 bases separating them. The CDR3 sequence is 13 residues long. This CDR3 reads CASSSGVQETQYF. In nucleotides, the CDR3 is TGTGCCAGCAGCTCCGGGGTTCAAGAGACCCAGTACTTC.

This rearrangement joins TRBV20-1 to TRBJ1-5; 10 bases match TRBD1. The CDR3 length is 15 residues. The germline gives CDR1 DFQATT, CDR2 SNEGSKA (reference sequence). J lost 7 bases, V lost 5 bases, and 11 bases had no gene match. The CDR3 DNA sequence: TGCAGTGCTGCCCGTCGACAGGGGGCGGAGCAGCCCCAGCATTTT. Amino acid sequence: CSAARRQGAEQPQHF.

The chain uses TRBV7-9 and TRBJ2-7; 7 bases line up with TRBD1. Germline assignment: CDR1 SEHNR and CDR2 FQNEAQ (reference sequence). V lost 6 bases and J lost 2; bases outside the gene matches: 7. The CDR3 covers 14 residues. The CDR3: CASSGGQVAYEQYF. The CDR3 nucleotides read TGTGCCAGCAGTGGAGGACAGGTTGCCTACGAGCAGTACTTC.

This clonotype was observed a single time. For the CDR3, the DNA is TGTGCCAGCAGCCCAGGGGGGGATGGGGCATATGGCTACACCTTC. This sequence encodes CASSPGGDGAYGYTF. The chain links TRBV7-8 to TRBJ1-2; 7 positions agree with TRBD1. Per the germline V gene, CDR1 is SGHVS and CDR2 is FQNEAQ. There are 15 residues in the CDR3. The junction had 11 bases not matched to a gene; V was cut back by 5 bases and J by 5 bases.

This chain uses TRBV4-1 with TRBJ2-1; D is perhaps TRBD2 (7 bases). The germline V and J ends were trimmed by 2 bases and 6 bases, with 20 bases remaining between them. The CDR3 extends over 17 amino acids. Per germline, CDR1 MGHRA and CDR2 YSYEKL. This CDR3 reads CASSQTNGGPPGNEQFF. In nucleotides, the CDR3 is TGCGCCAGCAGCCAAACGAACGGGGGGCCTCCGGGCAATGAGCAGTTCTTC.

The genes are TRBV5-1 and TRBJ1-4; TRBD1 agrees at 8 bases. Trimming removed 2 bases from V and 6 bases from J; junction bases left unmatched: 3. The CDR3 extends over 14 amino acids. Looked up from germline, CDR1 is SGHRS and CDR2 is YFSETQ. DNA of the CDR3: TGCGCCAGCAGCTTAGGACAGGGAGATGAAAAACTGTTTTTT. The encoded protein is CASSLGQGDEKLFF.

This clonotype was recorded once. This chain links TRBV15 with TRBJ1-2, with D maybe TRBD1 (6 bases). This CDR3 contains 12 residues. Germline lookup yields CDR1 LNHNV and CDR2 YYDKDF (reference sequence). With 5 bases removed from V and 6 bases from J, the gap between germline ends came to 10 bases. The CDR3 DNA reads TGTGCCACCAGCCAAGGGGGAGATGGCTACACCTTC. It specifies CATSQGGDGYTF.

The rearrangement joins TRBV5-4 to TRBJ1-2; D uncertain. V lost 4 bases to trimming and J lost 4 bases, with 14 bases between them. This CDR3 region has 14 residues. From germline, CDR1 is SGHNT and CDR2 YYREEE (reference sequence). The CDR3 DNA reads as TGTGCCAGCAGCATCCGGGGAAGCAGCTATGGCTACACCTTC. Translated, it gives CASSIRGSSYGYTF.

This clonotype has only a few counts. The chain joins TRBV27 to TRBJ2-7; D gene unclear. This CDR3 contains 13 residues. Looked up from germline, CDR1 is MNHEY and CDR2 is SMNVEV (reference sequence). V lost 4 bases and J lost 1, with 8 bases in between. CDR3 protein: CASSYGPSYEQYF. In DNA form, the CDR3 reads TGTGCCAGCAGTTATGGTCCGTCCTACGAGCAGTACTTC.

The chain couples TRBV20-1 to TRBJ2-7; no reliable D call. Germline CDR1 and CDR2: DFQATT and SNEGSKA (reference sequence). The CDR3 spans 11 residues. The V gene lost 3 bases and the J gene lost 6 bases, with 9 bases spanning the gap. The CDR3 sequence: CSARISAEQYF. The CDR3 coding sequence is TGCAGTGCTAGGATCTCTGCCGAGCAGTACTTC.